This T cell receptor (beta chain) appears in the sequencing data of a study of cytomegalovirus exposure and HLA in healthy donors. General study points: Evidence from a later analysis indicated that most CMV-associated TCR beta chains looked HLA-restricted.

This clone was seen just once. What it recognizes is unknown. Use of 60 Vbeta and 13 Jbeta primers characterized the PCR. Libraries were prepared by immunoSEQ multiplex PCR; TCRdb keeps only in-frame clonotypes and omits some of them. The data hold approximately 180,000 clones, with 84% observed a single time. The V end was cut by 1 base, the J end by 5 bases, with 6 bases between. The CDR3 contains 13 residues. Germline V gene data show CDR1 as SGHRS and CDR2 as YFSETQ. The sequenced sample consisted of PBMCs. This clonotype was obtained from a girl under 18 in good health and CMV-seropositive. V usage is TRBV5-1 and J usage is TRBJ1-4; possibly TRBD1 for D (6 bases). CDR3 sequence (DNA): TGCGCCAGCAGCTTGACAGGGAATGAAAAACTGTTTTTT. The encoded protein is CASSLTGNEKLFF.